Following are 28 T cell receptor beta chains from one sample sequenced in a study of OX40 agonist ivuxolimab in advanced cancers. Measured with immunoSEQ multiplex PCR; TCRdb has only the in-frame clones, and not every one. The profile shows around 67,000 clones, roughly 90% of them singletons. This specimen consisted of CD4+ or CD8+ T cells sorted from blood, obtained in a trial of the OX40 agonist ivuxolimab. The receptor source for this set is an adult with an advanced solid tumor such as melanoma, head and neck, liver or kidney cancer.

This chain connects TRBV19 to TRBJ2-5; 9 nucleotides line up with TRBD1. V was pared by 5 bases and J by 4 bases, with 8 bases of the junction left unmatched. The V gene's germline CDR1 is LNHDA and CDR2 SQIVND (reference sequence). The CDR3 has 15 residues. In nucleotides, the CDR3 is TGTGCCAGTAGTGGGGACAGGGCCCCCCGAGAGACCCAGTACTTC. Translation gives CASSGDRAPRETQYF.

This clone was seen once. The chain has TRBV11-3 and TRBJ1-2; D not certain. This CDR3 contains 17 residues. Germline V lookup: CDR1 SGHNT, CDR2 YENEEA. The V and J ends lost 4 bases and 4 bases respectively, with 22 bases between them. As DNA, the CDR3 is TGTGCCAGCAGCTCCGACGTTCAAGGGTGGAAAGTCTATGGCTACACCTTC. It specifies CASSSDVQGWKVYGYTF. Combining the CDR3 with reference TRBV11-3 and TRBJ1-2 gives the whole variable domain EAGVVQSPRYKIIEKKQPVAFWCNPISGHNTLYWYLQNLGQGPELLIRYENEEAVDDSQLPKDRFSAERLKGVDSTLKIQPAELGDSAVYLCASSSDVQGWKVYGYTFGSGTRLTVV.

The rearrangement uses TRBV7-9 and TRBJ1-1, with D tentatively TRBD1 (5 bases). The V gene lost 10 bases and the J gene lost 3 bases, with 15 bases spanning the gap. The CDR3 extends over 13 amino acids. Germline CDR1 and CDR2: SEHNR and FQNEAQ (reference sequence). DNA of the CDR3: TGTGCCACCCGGCAAGGGGTGGACACTGAAGCTTTCTTT. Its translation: CATRQGVDTEAFF.

CDR3 residues: CASSKGRGRGQETQYF. In DNA form, the CDR3 reads TGTGCCAGCAGCAAAGGGCGGGGCAGGGGGCAAGAGACCCAGTACTTC. V is TRBV21-1 and J is TRBJ2-5; the D call TRBD1 from the table was never checked on the DNA. TRBV21-1 is a pseudogene. This CDR3 spans 16 amino acids.

CDR3 protein: CASSQTVGGRQETQYF. As DNA, the CDR3 is TGCGCCAGCAGCCAAACAGTGGGGGGTCGCCAAGAGACCCAGTACTTC. The rearrangement joins TRBV4-3 to TRBJ2-5; TRBD2 is a possible D gene (6 bases). The germline gives CDR1 LGHNA, CDR2 YSLEER. The CDR3 length is 16 residues. V lost 2 bases and J 1 base, leaving 14 bases between the germline ends.

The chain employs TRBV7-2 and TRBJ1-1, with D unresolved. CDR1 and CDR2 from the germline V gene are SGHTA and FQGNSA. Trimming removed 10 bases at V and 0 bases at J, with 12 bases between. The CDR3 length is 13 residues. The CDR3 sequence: CATAGAMNTEAFF. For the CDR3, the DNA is TGTGCCACCGCTGGCGCCATGAACACTGAAGCTTTCTTT.

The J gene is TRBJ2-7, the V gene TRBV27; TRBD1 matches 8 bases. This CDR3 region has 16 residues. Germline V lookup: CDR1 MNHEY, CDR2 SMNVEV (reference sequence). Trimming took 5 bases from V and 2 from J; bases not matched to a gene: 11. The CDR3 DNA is TGTGCCAGCAGTGTTTTAGGGACAGGCCGGCCCTACGAGCAGTACTTC. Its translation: CASSVLGTGRPYEQYF.

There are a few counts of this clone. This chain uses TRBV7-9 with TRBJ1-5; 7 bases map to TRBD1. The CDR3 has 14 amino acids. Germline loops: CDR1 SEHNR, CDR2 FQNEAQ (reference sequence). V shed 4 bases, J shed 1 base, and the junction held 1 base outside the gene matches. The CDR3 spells CASSSQGSNQPQHF. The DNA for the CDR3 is TGTGCCAGCAGCTCACAGGGGAGCAATCAGCCCCAGCATTTT. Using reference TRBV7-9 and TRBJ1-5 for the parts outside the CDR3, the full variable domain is DTGVSQNPRHKITKRGQNVTFRCDPISEHNRLYWYRQTLGQGPEFLTYFQNEAQLEKSRLLSDRFSAERPKGSFSTLEIQRTEQGDSAMYLCASSSQGSNQPQHFGDGTRLSIL.

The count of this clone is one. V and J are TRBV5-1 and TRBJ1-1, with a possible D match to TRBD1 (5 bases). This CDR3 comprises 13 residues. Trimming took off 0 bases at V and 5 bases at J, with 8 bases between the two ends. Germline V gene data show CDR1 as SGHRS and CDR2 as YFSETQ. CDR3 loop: CASSLVGETEAFF. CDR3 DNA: TGCGCCAGCAGCTTGGTGGGGGAAACTGAAGCTTTCTTT. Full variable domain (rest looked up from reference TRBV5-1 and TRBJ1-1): KAGVTQTPRYLIKTRGQQVTLSCSPISGHRSVSWYQQTPGQGLQFLFEYFSETQRNKGNFPGRFSGRQFSNSRSEMNVSTLELGDSALYLCASSLVGETEAFFGQGTRLTVV.

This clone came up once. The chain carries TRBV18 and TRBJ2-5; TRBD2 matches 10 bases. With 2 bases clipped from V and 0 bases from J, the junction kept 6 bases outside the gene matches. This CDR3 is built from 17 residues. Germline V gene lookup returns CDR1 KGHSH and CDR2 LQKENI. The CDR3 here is CASSPTELAGHQETQYF. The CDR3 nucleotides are TGTGCCAGCTCACCAACGGAACTAGCGGGGCACCAAGAGACCCAGTACTTC.

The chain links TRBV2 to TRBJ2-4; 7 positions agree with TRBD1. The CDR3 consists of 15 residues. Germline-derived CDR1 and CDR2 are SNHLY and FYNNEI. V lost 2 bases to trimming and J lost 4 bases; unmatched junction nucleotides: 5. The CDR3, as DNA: TGTGCCAGCAGTGAAAGAGAGGACAGGAAAAACATTCAGTACTTC. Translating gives CASSEREDRKNIQYF.

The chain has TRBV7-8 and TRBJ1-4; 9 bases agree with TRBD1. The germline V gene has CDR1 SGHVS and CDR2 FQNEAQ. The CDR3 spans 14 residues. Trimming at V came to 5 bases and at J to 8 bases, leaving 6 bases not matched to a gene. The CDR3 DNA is TGTGCCAGCAGCAACAGGGGGCGCATGGAAAAACTGTTTTTT. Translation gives CASSNRGRMEKLFF.

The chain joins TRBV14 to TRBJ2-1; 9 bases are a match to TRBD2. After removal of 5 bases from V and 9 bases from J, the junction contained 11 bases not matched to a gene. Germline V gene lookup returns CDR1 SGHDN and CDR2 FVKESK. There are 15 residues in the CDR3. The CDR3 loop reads CASSTRLAARAEQFF. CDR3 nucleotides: TGTGCCAGCAGCACGCGACTAGCGGCGCGGGCTGAGCAGTTCTTC.

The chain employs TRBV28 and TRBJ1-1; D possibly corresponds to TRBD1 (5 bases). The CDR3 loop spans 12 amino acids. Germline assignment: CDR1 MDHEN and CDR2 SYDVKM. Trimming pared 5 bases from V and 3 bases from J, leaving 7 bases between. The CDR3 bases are TGTGCCAGCAGTGAACAGGACACTGAAGCTTTCTTT. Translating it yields CASSEQDTEAFF.

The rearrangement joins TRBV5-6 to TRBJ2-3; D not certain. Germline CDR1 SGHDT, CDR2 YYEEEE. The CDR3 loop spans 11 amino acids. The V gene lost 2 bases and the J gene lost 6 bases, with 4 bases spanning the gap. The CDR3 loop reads CASSLGDTQYF. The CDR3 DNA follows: TGTGCCAGCAGCTTAGGGGATACGCAGTATTTT.

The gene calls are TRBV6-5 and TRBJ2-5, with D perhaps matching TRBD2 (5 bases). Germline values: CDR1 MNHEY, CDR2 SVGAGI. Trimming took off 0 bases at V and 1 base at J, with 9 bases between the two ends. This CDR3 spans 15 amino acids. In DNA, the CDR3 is TGTGCCAGCAGTTACTCGAGGGTTGTCCAAGAGACCCAGTACTTC. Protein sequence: CASSYSRVVQETQYF.

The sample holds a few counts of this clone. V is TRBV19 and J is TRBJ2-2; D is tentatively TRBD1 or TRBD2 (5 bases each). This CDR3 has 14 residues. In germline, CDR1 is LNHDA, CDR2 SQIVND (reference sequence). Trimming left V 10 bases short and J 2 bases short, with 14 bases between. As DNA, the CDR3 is TGTGCCACCTTGGGGACGGGCAACACCGGGGAGCTGTTTTTT. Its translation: CATLGTGNTGELFF. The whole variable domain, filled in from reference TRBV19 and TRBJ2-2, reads DGGITQSPKYLFRKEGQNVTLSCEQNLNHDAMYWYRQDPGQGLRLIYYSQIVNDFQKGDIAEGYSVSREKKESFPLTVTSAQKNPTAFYLCATLGTGNTGELFFGEGSRLTVL.

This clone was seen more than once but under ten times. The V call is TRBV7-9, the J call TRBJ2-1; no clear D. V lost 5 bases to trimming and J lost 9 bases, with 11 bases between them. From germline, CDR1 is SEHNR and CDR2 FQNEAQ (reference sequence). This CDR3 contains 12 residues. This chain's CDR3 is CASSPHGREQFF. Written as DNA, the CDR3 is TGTGCCAGCAGCCCGCATGGTCGTGAGCAGTTCTTC.

The CDR3 is CASSLAGGSSSYEQYF. In DNA form, the CDR3 reads TGTGCCAGCAGTCTAGCGGGGGGTTCCAGCTCCTACGAGCAGTACTTC. The chain employs TRBV6-6 and TRBJ2-7, with 11 bases lining up with TRBD2. The CDR3 runs 16 residues. Germline values: CDR1 MNHNY, CDR2 SVGAGI (reference sequence). V dropped 5 bases and J dropped 0; count of bases not matched to a gene: 6.

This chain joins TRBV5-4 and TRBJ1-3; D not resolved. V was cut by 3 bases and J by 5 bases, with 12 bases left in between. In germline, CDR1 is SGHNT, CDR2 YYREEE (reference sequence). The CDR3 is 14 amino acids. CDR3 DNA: TGTGCCAGCAGCTCCGGGAGGGAGAGAAACACCATATATTTT. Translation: CASSSGRERNTIYF.

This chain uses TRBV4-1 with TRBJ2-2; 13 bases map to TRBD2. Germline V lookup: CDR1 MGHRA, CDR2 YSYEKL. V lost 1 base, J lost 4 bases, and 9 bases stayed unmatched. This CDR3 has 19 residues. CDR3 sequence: CASSQAVLAGGPGTGELFF. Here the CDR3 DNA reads TGCGCCAGCAGCCAAGCCGTACTAGCGGGAGGGCCGGGCACCGGGGAGCTGTTTTTT.

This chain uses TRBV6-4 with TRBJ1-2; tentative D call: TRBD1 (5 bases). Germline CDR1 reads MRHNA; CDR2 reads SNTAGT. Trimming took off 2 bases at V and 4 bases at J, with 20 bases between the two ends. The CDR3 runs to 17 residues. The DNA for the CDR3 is TGTGCCAGCAGTGACCCTCCGGGACTCCCTCACCGCTATGGCTACACCTTC. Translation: CASSDPPGLPHRYGYTF.

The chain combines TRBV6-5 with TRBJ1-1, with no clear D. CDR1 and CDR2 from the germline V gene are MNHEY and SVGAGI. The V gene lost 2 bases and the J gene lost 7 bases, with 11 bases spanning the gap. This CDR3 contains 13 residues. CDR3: CASSYGREGEAFF. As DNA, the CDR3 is TGTGCCAGCAGTTACGGTAGGGAGGGTGAAGCTTTCTTT.

CDR3 nucleotide sequence: TGTGCCAGCAGCTTAGACGGGAGCATCTATGAGCAGTTCTTC. Its protein is CASSLDGSIYEQFF. This chain joins TRBV7-6 and TRBJ2-1, with D perhaps TRBD2 (6 bases). There are 14 residues in the CDR3. V was trimmed by 1 base and J by 8 bases, leaving 12 bases between them. The germline V gene has CDR1 SGHVS and CDR2 FNYEAQ.

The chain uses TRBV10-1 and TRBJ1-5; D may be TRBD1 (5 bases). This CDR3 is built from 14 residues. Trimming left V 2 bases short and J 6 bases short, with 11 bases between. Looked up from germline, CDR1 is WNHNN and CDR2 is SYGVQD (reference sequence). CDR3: CASSERQGGQPQHF. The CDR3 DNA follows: TGCGCCAGCAGTGAGAGGCAGGGAGGTCAGCCCCAGCATTTT.

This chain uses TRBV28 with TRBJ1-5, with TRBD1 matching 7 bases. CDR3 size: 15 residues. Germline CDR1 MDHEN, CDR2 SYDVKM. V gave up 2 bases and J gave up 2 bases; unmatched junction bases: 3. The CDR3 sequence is CASSLRTGGNQPQHF. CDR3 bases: TGTGCCAGCAGTTTAAGAACAGGGGGCAATCAGCCCCAGCATTTT.

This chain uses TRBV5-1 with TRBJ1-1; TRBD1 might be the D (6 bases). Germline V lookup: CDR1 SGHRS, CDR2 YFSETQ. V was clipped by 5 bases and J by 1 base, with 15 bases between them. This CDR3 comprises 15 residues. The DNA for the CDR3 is TGCGCCAGCAGACTGGAGGGGGGCGCGAACACTGAAGCTTTCTTT. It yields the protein CASRLEGGANTEAFF.

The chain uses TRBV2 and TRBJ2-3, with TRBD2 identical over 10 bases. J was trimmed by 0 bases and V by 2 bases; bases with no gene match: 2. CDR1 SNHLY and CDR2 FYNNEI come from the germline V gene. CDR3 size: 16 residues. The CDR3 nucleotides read TGTGCCAGCAGTGAACTAGCGGGGGCTAGCACAGATACGCAGTATTTT. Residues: CASSELAGASTDTQYF.